This T cell receptor (beta chain) came from a study of T cell responses to AZD1222 COVID-19 vaccine. General study findings and limits: Nearly half of the spike-specific TCRs reportedly recognize variant regions that carry no mutations. The repertoires were collected only after the peak T cell response.

After removal of 0 bases from V and 4 bases from J, the junction contained 10 bases not matched to a gene. The CDR3 contains 19 residues. Per the germline V gene, CDR1 is SGHRS and CDR2 is YFSETQ. The method was immunoSEQ multiplex PCR; TCRdb's version includes in-frame clones alone and lacks a portion of them. The sample holds 90,000 to 120,000 clones, around 92% seen once. Worth noting for this clone: Its antigen remains unidentified.

The chain uses TRBV5-1 and TRBJ1-6; 10 bases map to TRBD1. This TCR was recovered from an adult in good health. The sequenced sample was peripheral blood, obtained on day 0 of AZD1222 vaccination. The CDR3 coding sequence is TGCGCCAGCAGCTTGGTGGGTTCGGGACAGGGGAGTTATAATTCACCCCTCCACTTT. Translated, it gives CASSLVGSGQGSYNSPLHF.